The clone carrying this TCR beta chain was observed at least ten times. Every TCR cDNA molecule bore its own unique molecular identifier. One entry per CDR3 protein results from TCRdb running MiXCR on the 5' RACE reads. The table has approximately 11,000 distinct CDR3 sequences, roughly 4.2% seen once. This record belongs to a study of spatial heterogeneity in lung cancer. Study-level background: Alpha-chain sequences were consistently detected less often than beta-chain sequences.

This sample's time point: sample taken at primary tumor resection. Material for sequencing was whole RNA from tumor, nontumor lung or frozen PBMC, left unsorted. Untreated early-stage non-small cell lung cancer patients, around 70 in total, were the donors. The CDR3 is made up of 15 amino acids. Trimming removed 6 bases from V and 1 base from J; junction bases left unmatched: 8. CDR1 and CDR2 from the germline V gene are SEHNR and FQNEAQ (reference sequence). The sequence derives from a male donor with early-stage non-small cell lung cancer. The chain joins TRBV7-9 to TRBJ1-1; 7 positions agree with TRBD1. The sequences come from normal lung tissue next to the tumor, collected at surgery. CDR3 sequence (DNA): TGTGCCAGCAGATATCCGGGACAGAAGAACACTGAAGCTTTCTTT. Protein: CASRYPGQKNTEAFF. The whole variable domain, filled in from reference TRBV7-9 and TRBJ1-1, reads DTGVSQNPRHKITKRGQNVTFRCDPISEHNRLYWYRQTLGQGPEFLTYFQNEAQLEKSRLLSDRFSAERPKGSFSTLEIQRTEQGDSAMYLCASRYPGQKNTEAFFGQGTRLTVV.